This TCR beta chain was found in a study of T cells after yellow fever vaccination. General study findings and limits: Booster samples showed a return of most primary-vaccination clones (under 97% CD4, around 88% CD8). There was a possibility that FACS-sorted repertoires contained abundant clonotypes contaminating from the bulk population. Clonotypes found in both CD4 and CD8 compartments made up a small share.

Template switching with 5'RACE generated the TCR cDNA and added a universal primer site and UMIs. One entry per CDR3 protein results from TCRdb running MiXCR on the 5' RACE reads. The sample carries 600,000 to 750,000 distinct CDR3 sequences, about 12% recorded once. This clonotype was picked up many times. Its cognate antigen is unknown. This CDR3 comprises 17 residues. The germline gives CDR1 SGHVS, CDR2 FNYEAQ. J gave up 4 bases and V 1 base, and 7 bases lay outside the gene matches. The genes are TRBV7-6 and TRBJ2-2, with 9 nucleotides matching TRBD2. The TCR sequence derives from a man younger than 40 who received the YFV17D yellow fever vaccine. This material consisted of PBMCs, taken on the day of the yellow fever booster vaccination. CDR3 sequence reads: CASSLEVAGVSTGELFF. DNA for the CDR3: TGTGCCAGCAGCTTAGAGGTAGCGGGAGTTTCCACCGGGGAGCTGTTTTTT.